The rows below give T cell receptor beta chains drawn from one sample of a study of blood T cell repertoires in COVID-19. TCRdb's copy holds only in-frame clones and misses some; the assay was immunoSEQ multiplex PCR. In the table there are over 200,000 clones, about 85% of which are singletons. The sequenced sample was PBMCs or T cells enriched from blood (not recorded which). These receptor sequences come from a man aged 30-40 years who had recovered from COVID-19. CDR3s include the opening cysteine and the closing phenylalanine or tryptophan. The D gene is left open where the match is weak. Clone sizes are given selectively: once, few, many, or a class where the clone is expanded.

D	J	V	size	CDR3	DNA
.	TRBJ1-1	TRBV2	.	CASSGDSLMNTEAFF	TGTGCCAGCAGCGGTGACAGTCTCATGAACACTGAAGCTTTCTTT
.	TRBJ2-1	TRBV19	.	CASSQEGGNEQFF	TGTGCCAGTAGTCAGGAGGGGGGGAATGAGCAGTTCTTC
.	TRBJ2-1	TRBV6-1	few	CASSEEDTTYNEQFF	TGTGCCAGCAGTGAAGAGGACACCACCTACAATGAGCAGTTCTTC
.	TRBJ1-5	TRBV4-1	.	CASSQEWSGGDQPQHF	TGCGCCAGCAGCCAAGAGTGGAGTGGGGGCGATCAGCCCCAGCATTTT
.	TRBJ2-1	TRBV4-1	.	CASRDGPRERGEQFF	TGCGCCAGCAGGGATGGACCCCGAGAACGGGGTGAGCAGTTCTTC
TRBD2	TRBJ2-3	TRBV28	.	CASSPTSGRASGSDTQYF	TGTGCCAGCAGCCCCACTAGCGGGAGGGCCTCAGGTTCCGATACGCAGTATTTT
TRBD1	TRBJ2-1	TRBV9	.	CASSRVGTGRYNEQFF	TGTGCCAGCAGCAGAGTCGGGACAGGTCGATACAATGAGCAGTTCTTC
.	TRBJ1-2	TRBV18	.	CASSRDTSNYGYTF	TGTGCCAGCTCAAGGGACACTTCTAACTATGGCTACACCTTC
.	TRBJ1-3	TRBV6-5	.	CASSQLIGNTIYF	TGTGCCAGCAGCCAGTTGATCGGAAACACCATATATTTT
TRBD1	TRBJ2-1	TRBV9	.	CASSVEDREYNEQFF	TGTGCCAGCAGCGTAGAGGACAGGGAATACAATGAGCAGTTCTTC
TRBD2	TRBJ2-1	TRBV3-1/TRBV3-2	.	CASSPGLADNEQFF	TGTGCCAGCAGCCCTGGGCTAGCGGATAATGAGCAGTTCTTC
.	TRBJ1-2	TRBV12-3/TRBV12-4	.	CASSSGYGYTF	TGTGCCAGCAGTTCAGGATATGGCTACACCTTC
TRBD1	TRBJ2-7	TRBV6-5	.	CASSLRQGGNYEQYF	TGTGCCAGCAGCTTGCGACAGGGGGGAAACTACGAGCAGTACTTC
TRBD1	TRBJ1-2	TRBV4-2	.	CASRKGQGSNYGYTF	TGTGCCAGCAGAAAGGGACAGGGAAGTAACTATGGCTACACCTTC
.	TRBJ2-2	TRBV30	.	CAWARGTGELFF	TGTGCCTGGGCTAGGGGTACCGGGGAGCTGTTTTTT
.	TRBJ1-6	TRBV27	.	CASSPPEDTYNSPLHF	TGTGCCAGCAGTCCCCCGGAGGATACCTATAATTCACCCCTCCACTTT
TRBD1	TRBJ1-1	TRBV5-6	.	CASSLPGTGKNTEAFF	TGTGCCAGCAGCCTTCCCGGGACAGGGAAGAACACTGAAGCTTTCTTT
TRBD2	TRBJ2-1	TRBV10-1	.	CASSESGASGVYNEQFF	TGCGCCAGCAGTGAGTCGGGTGCTAGCGGGGTATACAATGAGCAGTTCTTC
.	TRBJ1-4	TRBV7-9	.	CAAGVVNEKLFF	TGTGCCGCAGGCGTAGTTAATGAAAAACTGTTTTTT
TRBD1	TRBJ1-1	TRBV19	.	CASRWDSLFTEAFF	TGTGCCAGTAGATGGGACAGCCTTTTCACTGAAGCTTTCTTT
TRBD2	TRBJ2-7	TRBV3-1/TRBV3-2	.	CASSQHSGYSYEQYF	TGTGCCAGCAGCCAGCATAGCGGGTACTCCTACGAGCAGTACTTC
.	TRBJ1-6	TRBV5-4	.	CASGRTENSPLHF	TGTGCCAGCGGTCGGACAGAAAATTCACCCCTCCACTTT
.	TRBJ2-7	TRBV6-5	few	CASSYRGRTYEQYF	TGTGCCAGCAGTTACAGGGGCCGTACCTACGAGCAGTACTTC
.	TRBJ2-3	TRBV4-3	.	CASSLSEGYPQYF	TGCGCCAGCAGCCTCAGTGAGGGCTATCCGCAGTATTTT
.	TRBJ1-1	TRBV18	.	CASSPQQGSEAFF	TGTGCCAGCTCACCACAACAGGGCTCTGAAGCTTTCTTT
.	TRBJ2-6	TRBV4-3	few	CASSQEDSGFGANVLTF	TGCGCCAGCAGCCAAGAAGATTCGGGGTTTGGGGCCAACGTCCTGACTTTC
TRBD1	TRBJ1-6	TRBV28	.	CASSPTYRGSGHNSPLHF	TGTGCCAGCAGTCCCACCTACAGGGGAAGTGGGCATAATTCACCCCTCCACTTT
.	TRBJ2-2	TRBV18	.	CASSPPPGNTGELFF	TGTGCCAGCTCACCACCTCCCGGGAACACCGGGGAGCTGTTTTTT
.	TRBJ1-5	TRBV10-3	.	CAISMDGNNQPQHF	TGTGCCATCAGCATGGACGGGAACAATCAGCCCCAGCATTTT
TRBD1	TRBJ1-2	TRBV30	.	CAWARDSYGYTF	TGTGCCTGGGCTCGGGACAGCTATGGCTACACCTTC
.	TRBJ1-1	TRBV5-4	.	CASSQRTVYAEAFF	TGTGCCAGCAGCCAAAGGACAGTATATGCTGAAGCTTTCTTT
.	TRBJ1-4	TRBV29-1	.	CSVEGVRQPEKLFF	TGCAGCGTTGAAGGTGTTCGACAGCCTGAAAAACTGTTTTTT
.	TRBJ2-7	TRBV4-3	.	CASSQDIGRGSYEQYF	TGCGCCAGCAGCCAAGATATTGGGCGGGGCTCCTACGAGCAGTACTTC
TRBD1	TRBJ2-7	TRBV9	.	CASSVGIPTGGTYEQYF	TGTGCCAGCAGCGTGGGCATCCCGACAGGGGGCACCTACGAGCAGTACTTC
TRBD2	TRBJ2-1	TRBV7-9	.	CASSLHSSGYNEQFF	TGTGCCAGCAGCTTACATTCTAGCGGCTACAATGAGCAGTTCTTC
.	TRBJ2-1	TRBV27	.	CASSLSLDRSYNEQFF	TGTGCCAGCAGTTTATCCCTAGACAGGTCCTACAATGAGCAGTTCTTC
TRBD2	TRBJ2-7	TRBV28	.	CASSPSGRTSYEQYF	TGTGCCAGCAGCCCTAGCGGGAGGACTTCCTACGAGCAGTACTTC
.	TRBJ2-1	TRBV15	.	CATSRVVDEQFF	TGTGCCACCAGCAGAGTTGTCGATGAGCAGTTCTTC
TRBD1	TRBJ2-3	TRBV6-5	.	CASSSGQGARTDTQYF	TGTGCCAGCAGTTCCGGACAGGGGGCAAGGACAGATACGCAGTATTTT
.	TRBJ2-1	TRBV7-9	.	CASSPLRAKINNEQFF	TGTGCCAGCAGCCCACTGCGGGCCAAGATCAACAATGAGCAGTTCTTC
.	TRBJ1-2	TRBV30	.	CAYNRGGYTF	TGTGCCTATAATAGGGGAGGCTACACCTTC
TRBD1	TRBJ2-2	TRBV5-1	.	CASSFYRGQGSVGELFF	TGCGCCAGCAGCTTTTACCGGGGACAGGGGAGCGTGGGGGAGCTGTTTTTT
TRBD2	TRBJ2-7	TRBV7-8	.	CASSRAQGLRSYEQYF	TGTGCCAGCAGCCGAGCCCAGGGACTACGTAGCTACGAGCAGTACTTC
TRBD1	TRBJ2-7	TRBV5-1	.	CASSVTPGTGEGEQYF	TGCGCCAGCAGCGTTACCCCCGGGACAGGGGAGGGCGAGCAGTACTTC
TRBD2	TRBJ2-3	TRBV18	.	CASSPPASGEINTQYF	TGTGCCAGCTCACCACCGGCTAGCGGGGAAATTAATACGCAGTATTTT
TRBD1	TRBJ2-3	TRBV25-1	.	CASRPGQGADTQYF	TGTGCCAGCAGGCCGGGACAGGGGGCAGATACGCAGTATTTT
TRBD1	TRBJ1-5	TRBV7-9	few	CASSPTDRGSNQPQHF	TGTGCCAGCAGCCCAACGGACAGGGGGAGCAATCAGCCCCAGCATTTT
.	TRBJ2-5	TRBV19	.	CASSVDRREAQYF	TGTGCCAGTAGTGTCGACAGAAGAGAGGCCCAGTACTTC
.	TRBJ1-1	TRBV5-1	.	CASSPEGGYTEAFF	TGCGCCAGCAGCCCGGAAGGGGGTTACACTGAAGCTTTCTTT
TRBD2	TRBJ2-2	TRBV7-2	.	CASSWASGEVGELFF	TGTGCCAGCAGCTGGGCTAGCGGGGAGGTCGGGGAGCTGTTTTTT
TRBD2	TRBJ2-1	TRBV5-1	.	CASSLERREGHNEQFF	TGCGCCAGCAGCTTGGAGCGGCGGGAGGGCCACAATGAGCAGTTCTTC
.	TRBJ2-7	TRBV2	.	CASKGQEGISYEQYF	TGTGCCAGCAAGGGTCAGGAGGGAATCTCCTACGAGCAGTACTTC
.	TRBJ1-2	TRBV4-3	.	CASSQLGGRDYGYTF	TGCGCCAGCAGCCAACTAGGTGGCCGAGATTATGGCTACACCTTC
TRBD1	TRBJ2-2	TRBV2	.	CASRLDRVGSGELFF	TGTGCCAGCAGATTAGACAGGGTGGGCTCCGGGGAGCTGTTTTTT